Listed here is a single TCR beta chain. The protocol was immunoSEQ multiplex PCR, while the TCRdb copy is restricted to in-frame clones and leaves out a portion. The table has roughly 700,000 clones, 89% seen once; the top ten hold roughly 1.5%. These data are taken from a study of Ad26.COV2.S vaccination and SARS-CoV-2 variants. Treatment given: roughly 19 received Ad26.COV2.S at low or high dose, single or two shots; 5 received placebo; per-sample allocation not given. Samples came from day 63 after the first vaccine or placebo injection. Germline CDR1 and CDR2: MNHNY and SVGAGI (reference sequence). The CDR3 runs 16 residues. Trimming removed 2 bases from V and 7 bases from J, with 19 bases in between.

The clonotype comes from a person between 18 and 65 years old who received the Ad26.COV2.S COVID-19 vaccine or a placebo. This chain connects TRBV6-6 to TRBJ2-3, with a possible D match to TRBD2 (5 bases). The input for sequencing was peripheral blood, taken in a trial of Ad26.COV2.S vaccine versus placebo. CDR3 sequence reads: CASSYEDYPPHHTQYF. The CDR3 DNA is TGTGCCAGCAGTTACGAAGACTACCCTCCACACCATACGCAGTATTTT.